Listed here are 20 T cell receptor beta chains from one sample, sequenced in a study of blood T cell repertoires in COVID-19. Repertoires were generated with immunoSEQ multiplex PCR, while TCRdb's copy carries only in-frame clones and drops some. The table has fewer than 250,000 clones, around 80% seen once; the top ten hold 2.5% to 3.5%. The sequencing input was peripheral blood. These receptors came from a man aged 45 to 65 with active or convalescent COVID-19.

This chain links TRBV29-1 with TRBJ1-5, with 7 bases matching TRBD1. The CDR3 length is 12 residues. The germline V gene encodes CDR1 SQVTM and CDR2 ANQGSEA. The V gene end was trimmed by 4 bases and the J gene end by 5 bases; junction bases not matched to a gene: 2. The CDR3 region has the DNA TGCAGCGTTGGGGACAGCGATCAGCCCCAGCATTTT. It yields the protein CSVGDSDQPQHF.

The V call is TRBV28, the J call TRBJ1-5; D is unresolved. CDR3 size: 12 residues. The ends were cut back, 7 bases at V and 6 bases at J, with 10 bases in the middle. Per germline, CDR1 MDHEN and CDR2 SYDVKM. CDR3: CASTQVPQPQHF. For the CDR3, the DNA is TGTGCCAGCACGCAGGTCCCTCAGCCCCAGCATTTT.

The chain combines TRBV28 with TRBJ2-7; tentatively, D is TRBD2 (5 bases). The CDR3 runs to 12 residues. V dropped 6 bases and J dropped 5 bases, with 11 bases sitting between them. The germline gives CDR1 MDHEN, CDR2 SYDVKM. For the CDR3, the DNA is TGTGCCAGCAGCCCGGGGTACCACGAGCAGTACTTC. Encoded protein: CASSPGYHEQYF.

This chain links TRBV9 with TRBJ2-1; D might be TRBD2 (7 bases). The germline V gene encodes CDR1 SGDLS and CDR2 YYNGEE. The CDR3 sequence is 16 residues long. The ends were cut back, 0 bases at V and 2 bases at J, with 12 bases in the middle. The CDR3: CASSVGQGRAYNEQFF. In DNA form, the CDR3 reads TGTGCCAGCAGCGTAGGGCAGGGGAGGGCCTACAATGAGCAGTTCTTC. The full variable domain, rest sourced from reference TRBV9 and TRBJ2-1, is DSGVTQTPKHLITATGQRVTLRCSPRSGDLSVYWYQQSLDQGLQFLIQYYNGEERAKGNILERFSAQQFPDLHSELNLSSLELGDSALYFCASSVGQGRAYNEQFFGPGTRLTVL.

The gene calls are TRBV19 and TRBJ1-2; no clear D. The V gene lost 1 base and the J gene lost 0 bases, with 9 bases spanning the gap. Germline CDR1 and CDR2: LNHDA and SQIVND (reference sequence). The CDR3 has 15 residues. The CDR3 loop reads CASSIGPGSNYGYTF. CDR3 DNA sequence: TGTGCCAGTAGTATAGGACCGGGGTCTAACTATGGCTACACCTTC.

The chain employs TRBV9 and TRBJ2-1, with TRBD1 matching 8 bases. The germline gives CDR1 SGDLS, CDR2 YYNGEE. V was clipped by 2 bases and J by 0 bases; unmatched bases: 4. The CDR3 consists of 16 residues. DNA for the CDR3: TGTGCCAGCAGCGTCCGGCAGGGGGCCTCCTACAATGAGCAGTTCTTC. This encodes CASSVRQGASYNEQFF.

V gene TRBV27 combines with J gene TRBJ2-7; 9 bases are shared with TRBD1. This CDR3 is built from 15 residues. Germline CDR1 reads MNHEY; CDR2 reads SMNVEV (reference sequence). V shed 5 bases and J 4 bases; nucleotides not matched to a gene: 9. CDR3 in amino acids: CASSGGGTGRYEQYF. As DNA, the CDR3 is TGTGCCAGCAGTGGAGGCGGGACAGGGAGGTACGAGCAGTACTTC.

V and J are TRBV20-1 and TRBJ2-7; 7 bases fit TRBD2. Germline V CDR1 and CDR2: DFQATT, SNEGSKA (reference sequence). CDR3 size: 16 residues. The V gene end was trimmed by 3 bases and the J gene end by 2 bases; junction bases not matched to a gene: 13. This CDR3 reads CSASSALIAGPYEQYF. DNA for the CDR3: TGCAGTGCTAGTTCCGCTCTTATAGCGGGCCCCTACGAGCAGTACTTC.

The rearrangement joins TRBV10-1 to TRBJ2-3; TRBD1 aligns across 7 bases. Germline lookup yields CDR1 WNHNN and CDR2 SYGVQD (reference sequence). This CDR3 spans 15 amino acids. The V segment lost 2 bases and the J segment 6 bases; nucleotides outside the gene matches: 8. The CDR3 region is CASSEKTGLDDTQYF. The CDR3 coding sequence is TGCGCCAGCAGTGAGAAGACAGGGCTTGACGATACGCAGTATTTT.

The CDR3 here is CASSFPGLTEAFF. The CDR3 DNA follows: TGCGCCAGCAGCTTTCCAGGGTTGACTGAAGCTTTCTTT. V and J are TRBV5-1 and TRBJ1-1; perhaps TRBD1 as D (5 bases). The CDR3 length is 13 residues. V shed 2 bases and J shed 5 bases, with 10 bases lying between them. CDR1 and CDR2 from the germline V gene are SGHRS and YFSETQ.

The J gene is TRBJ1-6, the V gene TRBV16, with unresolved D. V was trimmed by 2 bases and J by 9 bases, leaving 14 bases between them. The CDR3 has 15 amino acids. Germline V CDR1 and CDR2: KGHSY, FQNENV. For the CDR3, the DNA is TGTGCCAGCAGCCAAAGCGGCCAGCAGGCTTCACCCCTCCACTTT. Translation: CASSQSGQQASPLHF.

CDR3 amino acids: CASSAPGTSGTDTQYF. The CDR3 DNA follows: TGTGCCAGTAGTGCCCCCGGGACTAGCGGCACAGATACGCAGTATTTT. The J gene is TRBJ2-3, the V gene TRBV19; 10 bases map to TRBD2. The CDR3 loop spans 16 amino acids. Trimming at V came to 5 bases and at J to 1 base, leaving 6 bases not matched to a gene. Germline values: CDR1 LNHDA, CDR2 SQIVND (reference sequence).

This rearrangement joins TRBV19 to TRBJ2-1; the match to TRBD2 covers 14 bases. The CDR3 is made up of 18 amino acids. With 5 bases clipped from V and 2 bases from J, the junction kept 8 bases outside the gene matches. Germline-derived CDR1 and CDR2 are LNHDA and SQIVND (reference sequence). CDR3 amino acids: CASSPKGTSGGAYNEQFF. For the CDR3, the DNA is TGTGCCAGTAGTCCCAAGGGGACTAGCGGGGGTGCCTACAATGAGCAGTTCTTC.

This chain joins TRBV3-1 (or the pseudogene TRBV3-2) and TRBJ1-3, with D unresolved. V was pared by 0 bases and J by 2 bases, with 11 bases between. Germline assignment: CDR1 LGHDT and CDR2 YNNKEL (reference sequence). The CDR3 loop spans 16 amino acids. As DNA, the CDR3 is TGTGCCAGCAGCCAAGATCTCCCCGGGGCTGGAAACACCATATATTTT. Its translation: CASSQDLPGAGNTIYF.

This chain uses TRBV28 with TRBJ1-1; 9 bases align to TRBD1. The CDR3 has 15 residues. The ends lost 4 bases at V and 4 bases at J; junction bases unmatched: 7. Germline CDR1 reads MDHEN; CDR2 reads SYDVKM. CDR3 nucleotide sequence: TGTGCCAGCAGTTCCTGGGACAGGGTATCCACTGAAGCTTTCTTT. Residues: CASSSWDRVSTEAFF.

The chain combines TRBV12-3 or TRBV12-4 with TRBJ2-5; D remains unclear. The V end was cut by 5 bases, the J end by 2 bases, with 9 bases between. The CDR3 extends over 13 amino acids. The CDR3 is CASSPLVQETQYF. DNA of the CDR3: TGTGCCAGCAGTCCTCTAGTTCAAGAGACCCAGTACTTC.

CDR3 nucleotide sequence: TGTGCCAGCAGCGCGGACGACAGGGCAACCTACGAGCAGTACTTC. As protein: CASSADDRATYEQYF. The rearrangement links TRBV9 to TRBJ2-7; 7 bases match TRBD1. V lost 3 bases to trimming and J lost 2 bases; unmatched junction nucleotides: 8. Germline CDR1 is SGDLS and CDR2 is YYNGEE. The CDR3 extends over 15 amino acids. The full variable domain, completed using reference TRBV9 and TRBJ2-7, is DSGVTQTPKHLITATGQRVTLRCSPRSGDLSVYWYQQSLDQGLQFLIQYYNGEERAKGNILERFSAQQFPDLHSELNLSSLELGDSALYFCASSADDRATYEQYFGPGTRLTVT.

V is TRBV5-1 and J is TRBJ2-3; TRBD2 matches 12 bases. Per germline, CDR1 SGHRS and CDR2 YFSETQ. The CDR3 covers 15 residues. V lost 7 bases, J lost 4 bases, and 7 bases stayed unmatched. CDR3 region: CASGETSGRPDTQYF. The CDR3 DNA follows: TGCGCCAGCGGCGAGACTAGCGGGAGACCAGATACGCAGTATTTT.

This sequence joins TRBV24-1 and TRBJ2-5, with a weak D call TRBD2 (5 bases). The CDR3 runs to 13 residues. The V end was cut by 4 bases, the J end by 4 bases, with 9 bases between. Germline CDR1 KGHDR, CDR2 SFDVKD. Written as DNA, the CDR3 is TGTGCCACCAGTGAACCACTAGGAGAGACCCAGTACTTC. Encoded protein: CATSEPLGETQYF.

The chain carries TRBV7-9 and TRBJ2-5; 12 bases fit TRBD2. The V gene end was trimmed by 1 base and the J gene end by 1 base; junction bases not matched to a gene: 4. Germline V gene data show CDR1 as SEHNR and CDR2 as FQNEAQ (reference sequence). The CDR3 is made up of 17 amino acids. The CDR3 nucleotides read TGTGCCAGCAGCTTAGGACTAGCGGGAGCCTTCCAAGAGACCCAGTACTTC. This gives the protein CASSLGLAGAFQETQYF.